Below are 3 T cell receptor beta chains sequenced from a single sample in a study of CD8 T cells in ankylosing spondylitis (dated by TCRdb to 2017 to 2019). Library preparation was by 5' RACE. Instrument on record: Illumina HiSeq 2500. TCRdb itself trimmed the public reads at Q25 with fastp, ran MiXCR and retained productive beta chains. Rows with a matching CDR3 protein are joined into one entry that keeps the most common DNA and genes. Counted in this sample were about 88,000 distinct CDR3 sequences; 27% of them appeared once. The ten largest account for 45% to 65% of the sample. The sequenced material came from blood, either unsorted or a sorted T cell fraction (not recorded which). The receptors were gathered from a male donor with ankylosing spondylitis or in good health (not recorded which).

This clonotype was seen more than once but under ten times. This chain connects TRBV5-1 to TRBJ2-1; 11 nucleotides match TRBD2. Germline V gives CDR1 SGHRS, CDR2 YFSETQ. J was trimmed by 3 bases and V by 0 bases; bases with no gene match: 2. CDR3 length: 16 residues. CDR3 loop: CASSLVGTSGYNEQFF. DNA for the CDR3: TGCGCCAGCAGCTTGGTTGGGACTAGCGGCTACAATGAGCAGTTCTTC.

This clonotype came up a few times. The chain uses TRBV27 and TRBJ2-3; unclear D gene. V lost 5 bases to trimming and J lost 6 bases, with 12 bases between them. CDR3 length: 13 residues. The germline gives CDR1 MNHEY, CDR2 SMNVEV (reference sequence). The chain's CDR3 is CASSMGRVDTQYF. Here the CDR3 DNA reads TGTGCCAGCAGTATGGGAAGGGTTGATACGCAGTATTTT.

The chain combines TRBV24-1 with TRBJ2-3, with TRBD1 matching 8 bases. This CDR3 spans 14 amino acids. Looked up from germline, CDR1 is KGHDR and CDR2 is SFDVKD. Losses at the gene ends were 3 bases for V and 8 bases for J; bases not matched to a gene: 6. DNA of the CDR3: TGTGCCACCAGTGATGCGACAGGGGCAGGTACGCAGTATTTT. As protein: CATSDATGAGTQYF.